These 8 T cell receptor beta chains were sequenced from one sample in a study of cytomegalovirus exposure and HLA in healthy donors. Vbeta (60) and Jbeta (13) primers were used in the PCR. The data were produced by immunoSEQ multiplex PCR, yet TCRdb's version contains in-frame clones alone and is incomplete. The sample carries roughly 120,000 clones, 8.5% to 10% recorded once. Sequenced material: PBMCs. The receptors originated from a man aged 40-49 years in good health and CMV-seronegative.

This clone was seen a few times. The chain carries TRBV5-1 and TRBJ2-7; D not resolved. The CDR3 runs 11 residues. Trimming left V 1 base short and J 7 bases short, with 6 bases between. Germline CDR1 and CDR2: SGHRS and YFSETQ. The CDR3 DNA reads TGCGCCAGCAGCTTGATGGAGGAGCAGTACTTC. It translates to CASSLMEEQYF.

The sample holds a few counts of this clone. The junction and the germline gene differ at one end; a read error may be behind it. This chain joins TRBV11-2 and TRBJ2-1, with 8 nucleotides matching TRBD1. CDR3 length equals 14 residues. Looked up from germline, CDR1 is SGHAT and CDR2 is FQNNGV. This CDR3 is CTSLPGQAYNEQFF. CDR3 bases: TGTACCAGCCTACCGGGACAGGCCTACAATGAGCAGTTCTTC.

The chain carries TRBV10-1 and TRBJ2-3; 12 positions match TRBD2. The CDR3 consists of 16 residues. CDR1 and CDR2 from the germline V gene are WNHNN and SYGVQD (reference sequence). The V and J ends lost 2 bases and 5 bases, in that order; junction bases with no gene match: 5. In nucleotides, the CDR3 is TGCGCCAGCAGTGAGACTCTAGCGGGGGGGCAAGATACGCAGTATTTT. Residues: CASSETLAGGQDTQYF.

This sequence joins TRBV10-2 and TRBJ1-5, with D uncertain. Germline-derived CDR1 and CDR2 are WSHSY and SAAADI. The CDR3 is 12 amino acids. Trimming removed 4 bases from V and 4 bases from J, with 5 bases in between. CDR3 in amino acids: CASSGQNQPQHF. The CDR3 DNA follows: TGCGCCAGCAGTGGGCAGAATCAGCCCCAGCATTTT.

The V and J genes are TRBV5-4 and TRBJ2-1, with D hard to call. V was trimmed by 0 bases and J by 5 bases, leaving 12 bases between them. CDR1 and CDR2 (germline): SGHNT, YYREEE (reference sequence). This CDR3 comprises 15 residues. The CDR3 DNA reads as TGTGCCAGCAGCTTGGACTCGAACAGCAACAATGAGCAGTTCTTC. It is translated as CASSLDSNSNNEQFF.

This rearrangement joins TRBV6-6 to TRBJ2-3; 11 bases fit TRBD2. J lost 7 bases, V lost 0 bases, and 6 bases had no gene match. In germline, CDR1 is MNHNY, CDR2 SVGAGI (reference sequence). CDR3 length: 16 residues. CDR3 residues: CASSYSAGTSGNTQYF. As DNA, the CDR3 is TGTGCCAGCAGTTACTCGGCCGGGACTAGCGGAAATACGCAGTATTTT.

This clone has just a few counts. The chain has TRBV7-8 and TRBJ2-2, with 10 bases that match TRBD2. After removal of 0 bases from V and 2 bases from J, the junction contained 15 bases not matched to a gene. CDR1 is SGHVS and CDR2 is FQNEAQ in the germline V gene. This CDR3 contains 21 residues. The CDR3 is CASSLAARQASGGRNTGELFF. The DNA of the CDR3 is TGTGCCAGCAGCTTAGCCGCTCGGCAGGCTAGCGGGGGTCGAAACACCGGGGAGCTGTTTTTT.

The rearrangement joins TRBV7-9 to TRBJ2-4; 10 bases agree with TRBD1. Germline CDR1 is SEHNR and CDR2 is FQNEAQ (reference sequence). Trimming took 5 bases from V and 7 from J; bases not matched to a gene: 5. The CDR3 has 14 residues. CDR3 loop: CASSPGTGVNIQYF. The CDR3 DNA reads as TGTGCCAGCAGCCCCGGGACAGGGGTGAACATTCAGTACTTC.